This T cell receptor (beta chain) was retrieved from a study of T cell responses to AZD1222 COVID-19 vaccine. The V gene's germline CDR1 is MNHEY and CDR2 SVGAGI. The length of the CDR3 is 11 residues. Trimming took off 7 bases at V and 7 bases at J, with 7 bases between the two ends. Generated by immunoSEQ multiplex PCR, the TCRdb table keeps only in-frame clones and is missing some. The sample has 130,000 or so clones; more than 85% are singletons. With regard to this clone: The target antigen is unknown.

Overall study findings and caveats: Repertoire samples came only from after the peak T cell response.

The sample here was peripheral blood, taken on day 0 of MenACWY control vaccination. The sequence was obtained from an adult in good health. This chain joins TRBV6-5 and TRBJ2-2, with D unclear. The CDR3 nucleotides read TGTGCCAGCACCATAGTCGGGGAGCTGTTTTTT. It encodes CASTIVGELFF.